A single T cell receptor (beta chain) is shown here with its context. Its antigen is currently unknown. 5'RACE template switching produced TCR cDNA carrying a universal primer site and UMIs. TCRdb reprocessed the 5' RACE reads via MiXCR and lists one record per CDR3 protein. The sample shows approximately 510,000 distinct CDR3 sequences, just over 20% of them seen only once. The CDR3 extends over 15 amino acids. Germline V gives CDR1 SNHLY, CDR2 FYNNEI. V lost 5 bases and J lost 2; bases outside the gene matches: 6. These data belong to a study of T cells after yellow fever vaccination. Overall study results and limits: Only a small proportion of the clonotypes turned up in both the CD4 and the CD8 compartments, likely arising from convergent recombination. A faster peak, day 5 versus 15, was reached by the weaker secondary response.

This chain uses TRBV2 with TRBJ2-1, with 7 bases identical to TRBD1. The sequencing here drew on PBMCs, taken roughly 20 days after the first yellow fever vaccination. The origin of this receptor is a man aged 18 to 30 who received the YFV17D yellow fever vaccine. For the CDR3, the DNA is TGTGCCAGCAGTCGGACTCAGGGGGCCTACAATGAGCAGTTCTTC. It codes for CASSRTQGAYNEQFF.